This T cell receptor beta chain was retrieved from a study of T cells in Graves' hyperthyroidism and ophthalmopathy. RNA transcripts were the template for amplifying TCR beta CDR3 regions. First-round RT-PCR of the TCR CDR3 relied on the HTBI primer set. Each CDR3 protein is one row after TCRdb ran MiXCR on the multiplex PCR reads. Of about 410,000 distinct CDR3 sequences listed, around 15% are singletons. The V gene end was trimmed by 5 bases and the J gene end by 5 bases; junction bases not matched to a gene: 9. The length of the CDR3 is 14 residues. CDR1 MNHEY and CDR2 SMNVEV come from the germline V gene (reference sequence). In this sample, this clonotype turned up many times.

Sequenced material: blood. This sequence joins TRBV27 and TRBJ2-7, with 7 bases fitting TRBD1. This receptor was identified in a man younger than 35 with Graves' ophthalmopathy. The CDR3 protein is CASSTRQGSHEQYF. The CDR3 nucleotides read TGTGCCAGCAGTACGAGACAGGGAAGCCACGAGCAGTACTTC.